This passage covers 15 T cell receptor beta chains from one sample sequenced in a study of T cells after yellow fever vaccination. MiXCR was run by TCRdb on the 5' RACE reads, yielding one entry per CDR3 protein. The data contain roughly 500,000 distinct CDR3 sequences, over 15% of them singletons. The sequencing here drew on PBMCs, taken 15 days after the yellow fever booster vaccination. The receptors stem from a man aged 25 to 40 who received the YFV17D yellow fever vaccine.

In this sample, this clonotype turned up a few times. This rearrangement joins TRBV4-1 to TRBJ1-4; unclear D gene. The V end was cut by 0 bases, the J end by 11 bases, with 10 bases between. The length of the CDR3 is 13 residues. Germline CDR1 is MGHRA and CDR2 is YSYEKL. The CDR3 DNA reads TGCGCCAGCAGCCAAGATTCCCTCCGGAAACTGTTTTTT. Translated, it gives CASSQDSLRKLFF.

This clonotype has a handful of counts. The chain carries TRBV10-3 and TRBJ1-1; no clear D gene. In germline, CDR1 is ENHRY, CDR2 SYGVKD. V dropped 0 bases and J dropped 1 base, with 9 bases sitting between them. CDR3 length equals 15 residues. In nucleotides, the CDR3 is TGTGCCATCAGTGAGTCGACGCCCAGGAACACTGAAGCTTTCTTT. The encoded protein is CAISESTPRNTEAFF.

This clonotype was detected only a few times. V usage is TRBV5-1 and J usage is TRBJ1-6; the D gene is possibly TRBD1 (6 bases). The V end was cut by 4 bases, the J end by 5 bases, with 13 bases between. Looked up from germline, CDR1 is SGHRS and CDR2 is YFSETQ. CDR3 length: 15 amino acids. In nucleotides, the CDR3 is TGCGCCAGCAGCCTACAGGGCGAACATAATTCACCCCTCCACTTT. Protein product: CASSLQGEHNSPLHF.

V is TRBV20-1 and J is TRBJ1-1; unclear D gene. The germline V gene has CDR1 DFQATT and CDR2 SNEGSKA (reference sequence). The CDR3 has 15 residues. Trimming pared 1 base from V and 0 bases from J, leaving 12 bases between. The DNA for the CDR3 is TGCAGTGCTAGAGTCCCGGGATTTATGAACACTGAAGCTTTCTTT. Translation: CSARVPGFMNTEAFF.

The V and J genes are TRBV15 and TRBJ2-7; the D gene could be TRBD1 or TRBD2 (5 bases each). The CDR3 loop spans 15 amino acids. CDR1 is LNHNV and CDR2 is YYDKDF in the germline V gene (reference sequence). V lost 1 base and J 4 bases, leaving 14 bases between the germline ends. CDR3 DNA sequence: TGTGCCACCAGCAGAGTCCGGGACGGCTATTACGAGCAGTACTTC. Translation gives CATSRVRDGYYEQYF.

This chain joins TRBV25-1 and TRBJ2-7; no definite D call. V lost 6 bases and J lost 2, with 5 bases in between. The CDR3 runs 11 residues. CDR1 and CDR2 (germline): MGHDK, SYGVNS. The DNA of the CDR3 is TGTGCCAGCAGAGATACCTACGAGCAGTACTTC. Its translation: CASRDTYEQYF.

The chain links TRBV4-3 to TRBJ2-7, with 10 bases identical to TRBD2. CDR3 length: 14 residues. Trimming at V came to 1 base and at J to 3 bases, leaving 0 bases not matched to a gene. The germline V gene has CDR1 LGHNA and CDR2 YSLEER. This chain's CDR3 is CASSQGTSGYEQYF. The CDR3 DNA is TGCGCCAGCAGCCAAGGGACTAGCGGCTACGAGCAGTACTTC.

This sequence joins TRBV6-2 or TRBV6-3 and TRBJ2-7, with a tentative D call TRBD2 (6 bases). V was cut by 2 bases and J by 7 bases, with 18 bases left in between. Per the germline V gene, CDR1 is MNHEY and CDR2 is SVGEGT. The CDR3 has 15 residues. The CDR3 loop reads CASSYRAGSLTEQYF. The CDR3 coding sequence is TGTGCCAGCAGTTACAGGGCGGGAAGCCTTACGGAGCAGTACTTC.

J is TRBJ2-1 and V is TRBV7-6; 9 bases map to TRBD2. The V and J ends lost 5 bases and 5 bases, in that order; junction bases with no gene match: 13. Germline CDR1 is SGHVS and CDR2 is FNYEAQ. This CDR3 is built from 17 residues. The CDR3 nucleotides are TGTGCCAGCAGCCCCACTCGACTAGCGGACCCAGACAATGAGCAGTTCTTC. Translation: CASSPTRLADPDNEQFF.

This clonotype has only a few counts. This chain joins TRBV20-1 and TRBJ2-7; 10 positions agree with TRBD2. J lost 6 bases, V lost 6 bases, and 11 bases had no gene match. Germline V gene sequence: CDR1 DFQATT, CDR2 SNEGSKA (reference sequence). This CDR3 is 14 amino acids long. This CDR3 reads CSARIGTSVGEQYF. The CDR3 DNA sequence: TGCAGTGCCAGAATCGGGACTAGCGTCGGCGAGCAGTACTTC.

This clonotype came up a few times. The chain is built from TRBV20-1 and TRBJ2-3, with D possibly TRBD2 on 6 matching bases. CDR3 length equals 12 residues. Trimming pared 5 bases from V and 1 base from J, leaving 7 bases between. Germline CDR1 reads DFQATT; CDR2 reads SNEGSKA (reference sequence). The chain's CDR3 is CSAGGGTDTQYF. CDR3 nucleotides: TGCAGTGCTGGCGGGGGCACAGATACGCAGTATTTT.

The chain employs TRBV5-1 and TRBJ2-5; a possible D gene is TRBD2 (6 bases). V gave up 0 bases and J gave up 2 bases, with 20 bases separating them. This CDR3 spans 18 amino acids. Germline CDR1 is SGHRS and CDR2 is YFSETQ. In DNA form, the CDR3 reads TGCGCCAGCAGCTTGGCCCGGGGGATTTCGACGTTTCAAGAGACCCAGTACTTC. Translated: CASSLARGISTFQETQYF.

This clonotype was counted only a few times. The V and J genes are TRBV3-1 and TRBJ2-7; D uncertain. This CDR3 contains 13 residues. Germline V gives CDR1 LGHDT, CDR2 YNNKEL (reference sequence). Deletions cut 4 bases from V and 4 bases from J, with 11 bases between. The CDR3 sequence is CASSPLLGYEQYF. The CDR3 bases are TGTGCCAGCAGCCCTCTACTGGGATACGAGCAGTACTTC.

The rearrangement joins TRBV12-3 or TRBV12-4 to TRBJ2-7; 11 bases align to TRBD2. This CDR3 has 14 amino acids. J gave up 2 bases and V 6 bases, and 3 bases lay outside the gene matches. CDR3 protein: CASSIAGGTYEQYF. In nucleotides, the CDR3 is TGTGCCAGCAGCATAGCGGGGGGGACCTACGAGCAGTACTTC.

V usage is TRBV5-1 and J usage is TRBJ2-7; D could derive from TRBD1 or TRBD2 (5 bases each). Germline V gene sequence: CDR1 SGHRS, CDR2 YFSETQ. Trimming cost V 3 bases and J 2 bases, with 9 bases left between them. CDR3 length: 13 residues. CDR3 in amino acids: CASSWDGTYEQYF. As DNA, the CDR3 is TGCGCCAGCAGCTGGGACGGCACCTACGAGCAGTACTTC. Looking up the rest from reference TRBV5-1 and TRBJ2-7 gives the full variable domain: KAGVTQTPRYLIKTRGQQVTLSCSPISGHRSVSWYQQTPGQGLQFLFEYFSETQRNKGNFPGRFSGRQFSNSRSEMNVSTLELGDSALYLCASSWDGTYEQYFGPGTRLTVT.